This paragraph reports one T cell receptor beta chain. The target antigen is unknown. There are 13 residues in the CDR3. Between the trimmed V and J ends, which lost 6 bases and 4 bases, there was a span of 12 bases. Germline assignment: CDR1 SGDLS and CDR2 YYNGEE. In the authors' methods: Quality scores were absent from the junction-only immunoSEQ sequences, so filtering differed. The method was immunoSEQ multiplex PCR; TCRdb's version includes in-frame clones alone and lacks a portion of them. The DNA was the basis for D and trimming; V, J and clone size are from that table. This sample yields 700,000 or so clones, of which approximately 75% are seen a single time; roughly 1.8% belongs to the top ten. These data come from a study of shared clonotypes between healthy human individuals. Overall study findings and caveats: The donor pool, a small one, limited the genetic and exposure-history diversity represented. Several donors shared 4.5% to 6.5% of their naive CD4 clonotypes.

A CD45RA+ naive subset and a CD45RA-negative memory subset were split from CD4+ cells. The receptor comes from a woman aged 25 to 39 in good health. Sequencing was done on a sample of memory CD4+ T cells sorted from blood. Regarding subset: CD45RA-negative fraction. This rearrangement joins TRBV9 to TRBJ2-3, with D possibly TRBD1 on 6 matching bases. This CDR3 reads CASTRQDPDTQYF. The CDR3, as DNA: TGTGCCAGCACTCGACAGGATCCAGATACGCAGTATTTT.